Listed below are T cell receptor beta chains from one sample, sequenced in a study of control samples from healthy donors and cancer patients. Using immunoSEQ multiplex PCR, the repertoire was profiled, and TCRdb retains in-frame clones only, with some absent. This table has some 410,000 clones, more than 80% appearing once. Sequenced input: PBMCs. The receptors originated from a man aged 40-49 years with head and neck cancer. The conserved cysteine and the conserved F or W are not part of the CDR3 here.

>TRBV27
ASSLPGTNTEAF
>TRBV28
ASSLGQGVYGYT
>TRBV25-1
ASSEHLDYTDTQY
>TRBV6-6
ASSYTLNTEAF
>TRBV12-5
ASGLVRGPYEQY
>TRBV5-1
ASSSGTRNTEAF
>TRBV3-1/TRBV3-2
ASSLGTVGNTIY
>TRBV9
ASSVAAFVTSNNEQF
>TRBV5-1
ASSLEQGMETQY
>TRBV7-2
ASSLVGSYNEQF
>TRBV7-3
ASSSLGTSYEQY
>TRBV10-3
AISEYGGEGSPLH
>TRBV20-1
SASSFNNSPLH
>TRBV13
ASSPRDRLQETQY
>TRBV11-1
ASSLRGIGQYNEQF
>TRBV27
ASSLSPFRDRYEQY
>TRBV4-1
ASTTTGGRGTGELF
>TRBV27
ASSFTGTTFNQPQH
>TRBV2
ASTGFGANVLT
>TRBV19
ASSQTGGRQPQH
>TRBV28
ASSLTTGRNTEAF
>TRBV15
ATSRDLGGDSYGYT
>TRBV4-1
ASRTIAGDQSYEQY
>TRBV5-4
ASSQTRGASTDTQY
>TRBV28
ASSFITPLH
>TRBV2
ASRGGMATGVEETQY
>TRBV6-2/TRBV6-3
ASSRPSPSVLQETQY
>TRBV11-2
ASRLGTEAF
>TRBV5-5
ASSSRTGGVGETQY
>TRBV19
ASSIGSGGYQETQY
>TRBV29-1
SVGGDHYGYT
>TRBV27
ASSFINEQF
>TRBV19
ASSIEGTSNEQF
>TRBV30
ACLAESNTGELF
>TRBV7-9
ASSLGMGLTEAF
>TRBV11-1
ASSLVLAGQDEQY
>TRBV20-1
SVSAEDTQY
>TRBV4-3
ASSQDRASGLLGGSEQF
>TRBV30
AWTPDTTNYGYT
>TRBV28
ASSLPGGAFTDTQY
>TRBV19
ASSKEVAPPSGLEAF
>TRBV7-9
ASSLGFEFYGYT
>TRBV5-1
ASSFATNEKLF
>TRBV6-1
ASSETLAGYTDTQY
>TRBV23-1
ASSQRQTGDVGYT
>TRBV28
ASSFPRRGRSQPQH
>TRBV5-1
ASSPTGLATSTDTQY
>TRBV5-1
ASSSSRQDHEQY
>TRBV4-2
ASSQEVVQGVRNEQF
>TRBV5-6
ASSWGKNQPQH
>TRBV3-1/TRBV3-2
ASSQPGTSGANVLT
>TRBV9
ASSVEMGGLYNEQF
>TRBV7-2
ASSSQGALGNEQF
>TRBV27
ASSLVGLHSPLH
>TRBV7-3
ASSPDFQTTGELF
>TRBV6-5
ASIITGGSGNTIY
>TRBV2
ASSPSRDRDSPLH
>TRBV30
AWSVKWTAIGYMNTEAF
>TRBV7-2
ASSLLTGGYTEAF